Detailed here is one T cell receptor (beta chain). Germline-derived CDR1 and CDR2 are KGHDR and SFDVKD. V lost 4 bases, J lost 2 bases, and 5 bases stayed unmatched. The CDR3 totals 16 residues. This record belongs to a study of blood T cell repertoires in COVID-19. Study at large: The cDNA or gDNA used as material had been derived from T cells, B-cell-depleted T cells, or PBMCs.

TCRdb's table, derived via immunoSEQ multiplex PCR, lists solely in-frame clones and lacks some. This table holds 200,000 to 250,000 clones, approximately 90% found once. The sequence derives from a woman under 30 who had recovered from COVID-19. This chain links TRBV24-1 with TRBJ2-5; 11 bases are a match to TRBD2. The sequencing input was PBMCs or T cells enriched from blood (not recorded which). The DNA of the CDR3 is TGTGCCACCAGTGACCCGGGACTAGCGGTACAAGAGACCCAGTACTTC. Protein sequence: CATSDPGLAVQETQYF.